This TCR beta chain comes out of a study of control samples from healthy donors and cancer patients. Clones were sequenced by immunoSEQ multiplex PCR, and TCRdb holds only the in-frame ones, with some missing. Found here are about 170,000 clones, roughly nine tenths of them singletons; the top ten hold about 1.6%. Germline lookup yields CDR1 SNHLY and CDR2 FYNNEI. The CDR3 spans 13 residues. Trimming removed 3 bases at V and 1 base at J, with 7 bases between. Specimen: blood. The chain carries TRBV2 and TRBJ2-7; perhaps TRBD1 as D (6 bases). The origin of this receptor is a woman aged 30 to 39 in good health. The DNA of the CDR3 is TGTGCCAGCAGTGACAGGGGTTCCTACGAGCAGTACTTC. It encodes CASSDRGSYEQYF.